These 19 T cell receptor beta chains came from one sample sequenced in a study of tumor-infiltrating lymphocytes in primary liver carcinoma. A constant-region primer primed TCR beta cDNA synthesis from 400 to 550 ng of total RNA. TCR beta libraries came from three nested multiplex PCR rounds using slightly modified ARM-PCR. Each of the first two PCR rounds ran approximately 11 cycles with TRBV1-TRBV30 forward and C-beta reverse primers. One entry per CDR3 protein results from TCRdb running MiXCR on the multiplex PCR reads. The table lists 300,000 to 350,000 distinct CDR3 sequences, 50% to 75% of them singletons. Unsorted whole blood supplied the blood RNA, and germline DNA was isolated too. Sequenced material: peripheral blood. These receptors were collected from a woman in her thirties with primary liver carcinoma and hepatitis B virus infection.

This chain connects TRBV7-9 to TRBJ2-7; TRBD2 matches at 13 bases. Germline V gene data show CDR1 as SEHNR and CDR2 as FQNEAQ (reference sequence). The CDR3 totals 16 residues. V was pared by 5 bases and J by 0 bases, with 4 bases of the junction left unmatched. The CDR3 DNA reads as TGTGCCAGCAGCACCCGGACTAGCGGGAGCTCCTACGAGCAGTACTTC. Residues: CASSTRTSGSSYEQYF.

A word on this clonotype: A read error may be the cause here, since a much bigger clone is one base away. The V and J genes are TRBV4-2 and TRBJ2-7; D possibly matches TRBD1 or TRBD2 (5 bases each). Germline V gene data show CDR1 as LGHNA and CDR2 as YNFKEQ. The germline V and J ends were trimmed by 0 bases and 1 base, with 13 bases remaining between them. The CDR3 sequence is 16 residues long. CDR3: CASSQETRGASYEQYF. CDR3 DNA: TGTGCCAGCAGCCAAGAAACTAGAGGGGCATCCTACGAGCAGTACTTC.

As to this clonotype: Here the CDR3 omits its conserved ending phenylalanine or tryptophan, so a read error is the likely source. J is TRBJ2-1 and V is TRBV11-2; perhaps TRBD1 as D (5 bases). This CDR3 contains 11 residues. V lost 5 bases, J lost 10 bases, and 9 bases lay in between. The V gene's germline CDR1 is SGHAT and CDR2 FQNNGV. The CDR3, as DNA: TGTGCCAGCAGCGACCCAGGGGAGCAGTTCTCC. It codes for CASSDPGEQFS.

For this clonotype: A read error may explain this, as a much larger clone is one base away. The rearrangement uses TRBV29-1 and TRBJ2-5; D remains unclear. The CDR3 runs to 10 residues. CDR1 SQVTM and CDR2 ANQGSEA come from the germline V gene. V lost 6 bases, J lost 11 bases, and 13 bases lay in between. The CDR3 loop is CSVLKVLQYF. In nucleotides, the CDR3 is TGCAGCGTCCTCAAGGTACTTCAGTACTTC.

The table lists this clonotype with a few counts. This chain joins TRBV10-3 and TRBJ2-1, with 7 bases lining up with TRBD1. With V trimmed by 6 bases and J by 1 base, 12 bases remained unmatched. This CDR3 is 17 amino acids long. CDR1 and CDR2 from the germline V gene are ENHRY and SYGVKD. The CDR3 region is CAISTDRASRSYNEQFF. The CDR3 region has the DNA TGTGCCATCAGCACAGACAGGGCCAGCAGATCCTACAATGAGCAGTTCTTC.

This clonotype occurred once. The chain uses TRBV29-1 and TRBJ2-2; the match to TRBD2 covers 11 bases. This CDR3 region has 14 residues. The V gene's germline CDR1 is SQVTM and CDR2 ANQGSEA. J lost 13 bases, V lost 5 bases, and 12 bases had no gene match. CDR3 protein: CSVRLAGNTRGLFF. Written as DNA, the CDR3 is TGCAGCGTTCGACTAGCGGGGAACACCAGGGGGCTGTTTTTT.

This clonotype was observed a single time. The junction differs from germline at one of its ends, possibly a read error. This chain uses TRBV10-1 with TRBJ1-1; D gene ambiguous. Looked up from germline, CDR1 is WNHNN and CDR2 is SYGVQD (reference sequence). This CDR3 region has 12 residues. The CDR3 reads CASSAVDTEASF. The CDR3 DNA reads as TGCGCCAGCAGTGCAGTTGACACTGAAGCTTCCTTT.

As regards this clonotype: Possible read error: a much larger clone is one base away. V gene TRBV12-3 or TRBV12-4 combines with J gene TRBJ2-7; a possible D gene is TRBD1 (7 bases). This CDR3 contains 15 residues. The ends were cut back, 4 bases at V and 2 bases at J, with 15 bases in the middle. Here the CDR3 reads CASSSGGLVPYEQYF. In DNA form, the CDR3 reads TGTGCCAGCAGTTCAGGGGGGTTAGTTCCCTACGAGCAGTACTTC.

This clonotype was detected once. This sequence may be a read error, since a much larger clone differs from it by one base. The CDR3 here is CASSQDGRGSF. DNA of the CDR3: TGCGCCAGCAGCCAAGATGGCAGGGGGTCCTTC. This chain connects TRBV4-1 to TRBJ2-7; TRBD1 matches at 7 bases. The length of the CDR3 is 11 residues. In germline, CDR1 is MGHRA, CDR2 YSYEKL.

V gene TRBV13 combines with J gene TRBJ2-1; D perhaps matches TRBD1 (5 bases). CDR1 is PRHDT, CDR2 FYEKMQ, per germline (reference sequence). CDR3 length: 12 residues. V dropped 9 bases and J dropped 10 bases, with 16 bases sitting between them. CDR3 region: CASALGAREQFF. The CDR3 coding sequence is TGTGCCAGTGCCTTAGGGGCTAGAGAGCAGTTCTTC.

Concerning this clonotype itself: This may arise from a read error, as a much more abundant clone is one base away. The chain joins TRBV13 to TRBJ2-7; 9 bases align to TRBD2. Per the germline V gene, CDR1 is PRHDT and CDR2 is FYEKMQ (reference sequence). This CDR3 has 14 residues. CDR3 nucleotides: TGTGTCAGCAGCTTGTTTAGCGGGGGCTACGAGCAGTACTTC. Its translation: CVSSLFSGGYEQYF. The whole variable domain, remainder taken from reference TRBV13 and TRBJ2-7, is AAGVIQSPRHLIKEKRETATLKCYPIPRHDTVYWYQQGPGQDPQFLISFYEKMQSDKGSIPDRFSAQQFSDYHSELNMSSLELGDSALYFCVSSLFSGGYEQYFGPGTRLTVT.

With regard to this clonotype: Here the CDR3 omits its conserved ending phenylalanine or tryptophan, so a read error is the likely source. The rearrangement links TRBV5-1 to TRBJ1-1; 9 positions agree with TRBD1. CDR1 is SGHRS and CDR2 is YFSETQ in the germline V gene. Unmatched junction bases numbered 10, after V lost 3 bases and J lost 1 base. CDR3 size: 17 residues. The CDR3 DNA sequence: TGCGCCAGCAGCTCGAGTCCCGGGACAGGGTCGAACACTGAAGCTTTCTGT. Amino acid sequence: CASSSSPGTGSNTEAFC.

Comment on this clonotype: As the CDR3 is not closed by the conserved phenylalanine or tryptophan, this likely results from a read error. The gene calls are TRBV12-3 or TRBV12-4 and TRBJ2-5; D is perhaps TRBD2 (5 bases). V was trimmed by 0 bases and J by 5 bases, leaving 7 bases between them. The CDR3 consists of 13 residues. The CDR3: CASSLAVAETQYL. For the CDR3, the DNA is TGTGCCAGCAGTTTAGCGGTAGCGGAGACCCAGTACCTC.

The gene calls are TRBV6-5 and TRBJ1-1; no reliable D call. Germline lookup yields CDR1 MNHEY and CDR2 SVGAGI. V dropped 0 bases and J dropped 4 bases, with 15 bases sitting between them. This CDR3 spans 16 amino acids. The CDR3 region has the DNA TGTGCCAGCAGTTACTCGATCAACCTGGAGGGCACTGAAGCTTTCTTT. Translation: CASSYSINLEGTEAFF.

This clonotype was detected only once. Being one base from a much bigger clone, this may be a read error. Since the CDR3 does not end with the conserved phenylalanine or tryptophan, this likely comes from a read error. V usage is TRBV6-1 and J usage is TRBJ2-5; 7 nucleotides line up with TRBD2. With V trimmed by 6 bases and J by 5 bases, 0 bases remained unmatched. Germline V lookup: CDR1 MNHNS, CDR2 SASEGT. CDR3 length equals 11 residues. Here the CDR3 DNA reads TGTGCCAGCAGGGGAGGGGAGACCCAGTACTCC. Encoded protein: CASRGGETQYS.

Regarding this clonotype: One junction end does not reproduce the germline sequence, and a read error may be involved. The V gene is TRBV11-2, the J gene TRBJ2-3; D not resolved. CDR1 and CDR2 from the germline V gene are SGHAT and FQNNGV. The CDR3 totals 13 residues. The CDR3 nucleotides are TGTCCCAGCAGCTTAGGGCTCACAGATACACAGTATTTT. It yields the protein CPSSLGLTDTQYF. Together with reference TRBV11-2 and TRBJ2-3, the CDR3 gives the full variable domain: EAGVAQSPRYKIIEKRQSVAFWCNPISGHATLYWYQQILGQGPKLLIQFQNNGVVDDSQLPKDRFSAERLKGVDSTLKIQPAKLEDSAVYLCPSSLGLTDTQYFGPGTRLTVL.

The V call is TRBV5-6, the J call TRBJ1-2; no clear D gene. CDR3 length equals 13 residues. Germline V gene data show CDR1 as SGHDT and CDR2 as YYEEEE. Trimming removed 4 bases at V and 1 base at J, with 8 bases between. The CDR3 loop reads CASSHSGNYGYTF. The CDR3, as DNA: TGTGCCAGCAGCCACAGTGGTAACTATGGCTACACCTTC.

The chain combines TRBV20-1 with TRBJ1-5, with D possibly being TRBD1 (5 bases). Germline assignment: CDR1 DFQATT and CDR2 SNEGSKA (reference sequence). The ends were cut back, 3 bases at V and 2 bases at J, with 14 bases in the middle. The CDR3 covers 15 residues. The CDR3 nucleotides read TGCAGTGCTAGTGACAGTCGGCTCGGCAATCAGCCCCAGCATTTT. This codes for CSASDSRLGNQPQHF.

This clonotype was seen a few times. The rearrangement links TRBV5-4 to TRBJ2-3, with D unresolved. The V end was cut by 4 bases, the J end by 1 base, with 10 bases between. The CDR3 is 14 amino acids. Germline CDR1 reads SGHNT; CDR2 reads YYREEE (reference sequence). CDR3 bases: TGTGCCAGCAGCGTTCGAAGCGGCACAGATACGCAGTATTTT. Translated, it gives CASSVRSGTDTQYF. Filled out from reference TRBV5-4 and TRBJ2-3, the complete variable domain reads ETGVTQSPTHLIKTRGQQVTLRCSSQSGHNTVSWYQQALGQGPQFIFQYYREEENGRGNFPPRFSGLQFPNYSSELNVNALELDDSALYLCASSVRSGTDTQYFGPGTRLTVL.